The T cell receptor (beta chain) described here comes from a study of blood T cell repertoires in COVID-19. Whole-study context: Donors in the United States, Italy and Spain gave samples during acute or convalescent COVID-19.

In the original workflow: Estimates of nucleated cell counts were drawn from the amplification of reference gene primers. Clones were read by immunoSEQ multiplex PCR, and TCRdb kept only the in-frame ones, dropping some. V and J calls plus clone size are reproduced from that table; the DNA served to infer D and trimming. The sample lists 30,000 to 40,000 clones; 88% were seen once. Germline CDR1 is MNHNY and CDR2 is SVGAGI (reference sequence). The ends were cut back, 5 bases at V and 3 bases at J, with 13 bases in the middle. CDR3 length equals 14 residues. The sequence was obtained from a man aged 55 to 70 with active COVID-19. Sequencing input: peripheral blood. V and J are TRBV6-6 and TRBJ2-5, with D possibly TRBD2 on 6 matching bases. CDR3 region: CASSPLGGEETQYF. The CDR3 DNA reads as TGTGCCAGCAGTCCTCTCGGGGGAGAAGAGACCCAGTACTTC.